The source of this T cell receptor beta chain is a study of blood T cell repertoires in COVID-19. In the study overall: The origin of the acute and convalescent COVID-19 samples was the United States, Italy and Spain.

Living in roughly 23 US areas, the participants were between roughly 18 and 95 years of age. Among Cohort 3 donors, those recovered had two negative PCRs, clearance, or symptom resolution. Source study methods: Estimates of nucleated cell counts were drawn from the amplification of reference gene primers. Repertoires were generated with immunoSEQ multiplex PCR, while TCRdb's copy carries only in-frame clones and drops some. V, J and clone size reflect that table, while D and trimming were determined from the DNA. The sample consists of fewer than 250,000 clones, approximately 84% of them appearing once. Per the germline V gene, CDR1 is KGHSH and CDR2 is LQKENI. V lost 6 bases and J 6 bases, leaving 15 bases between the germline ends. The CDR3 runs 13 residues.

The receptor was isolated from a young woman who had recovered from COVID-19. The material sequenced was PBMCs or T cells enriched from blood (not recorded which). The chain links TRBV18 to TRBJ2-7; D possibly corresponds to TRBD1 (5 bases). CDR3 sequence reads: CASSQGLLGEQYF. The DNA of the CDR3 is TGTGCCAGCTCCCAGGGTTTGCTGGGCGAGCAGTACTTC.